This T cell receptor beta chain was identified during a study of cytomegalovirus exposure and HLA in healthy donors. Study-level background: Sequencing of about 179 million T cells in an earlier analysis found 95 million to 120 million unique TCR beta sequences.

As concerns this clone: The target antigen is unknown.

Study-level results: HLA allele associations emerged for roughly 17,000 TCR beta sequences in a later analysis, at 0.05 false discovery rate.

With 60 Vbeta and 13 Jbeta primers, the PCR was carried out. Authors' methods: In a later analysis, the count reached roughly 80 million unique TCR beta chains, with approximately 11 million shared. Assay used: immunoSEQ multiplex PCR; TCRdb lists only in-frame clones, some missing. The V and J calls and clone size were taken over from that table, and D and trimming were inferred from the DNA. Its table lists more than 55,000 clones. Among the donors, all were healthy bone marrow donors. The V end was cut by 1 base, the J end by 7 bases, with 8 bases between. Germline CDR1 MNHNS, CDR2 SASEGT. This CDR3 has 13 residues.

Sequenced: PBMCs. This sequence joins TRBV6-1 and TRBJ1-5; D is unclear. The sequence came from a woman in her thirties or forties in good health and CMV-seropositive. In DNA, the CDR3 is TGTGCCAGCAGTGAAGTCAGAAACCAGCCCCAGCATTTT. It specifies CASSEVRNQPQHF.